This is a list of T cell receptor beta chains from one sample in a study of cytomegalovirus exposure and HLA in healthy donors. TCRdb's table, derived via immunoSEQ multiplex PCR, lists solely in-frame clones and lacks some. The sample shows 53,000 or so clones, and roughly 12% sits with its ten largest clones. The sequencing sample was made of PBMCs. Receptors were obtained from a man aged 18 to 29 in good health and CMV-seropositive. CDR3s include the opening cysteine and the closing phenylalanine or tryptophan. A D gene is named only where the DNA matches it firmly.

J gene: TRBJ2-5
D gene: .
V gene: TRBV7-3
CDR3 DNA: TGTGCCAGCAGCTTACCCTCGGGCAGGGTCCAAGAGACCCAGTACTTC
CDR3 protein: CASSLPSGRVQETQYF

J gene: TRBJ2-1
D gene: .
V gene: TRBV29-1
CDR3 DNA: TGCAGCGTTGGCGGGGTAGGGGGCCCGGTGGGCGAGCAGTTCTTC
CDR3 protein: CSVGGVGGPVGEQFF

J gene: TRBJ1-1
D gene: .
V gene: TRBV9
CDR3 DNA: TGTGCCAGCAGCGTAGTAGGAGGAAGCACTGAAGCTTTCTTT
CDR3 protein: CASSVVGGSTEAFF

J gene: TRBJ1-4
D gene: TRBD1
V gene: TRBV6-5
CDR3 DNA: TGTGCCAGCAGCCGGACGACAGGGGGCCTGGAAAAACTGTTTTTT
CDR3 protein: CASSRTTGGLEKLFF

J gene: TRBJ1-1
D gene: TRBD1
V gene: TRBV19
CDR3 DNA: TGTGCCAGTAGGGCCGGGGACAGGAACACTGAAGCTTTCTTT
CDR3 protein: CASRAGDRNTEAFF

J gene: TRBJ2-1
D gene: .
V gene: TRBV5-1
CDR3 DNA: TGCGCCAGCAGCTTGGGCCGACAGGATGAGCAGTTCTTC
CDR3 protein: CASSLGRQDEQFF

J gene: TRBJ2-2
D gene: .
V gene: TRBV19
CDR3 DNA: TGTGCCAGTAGTATTAACTTATACACCGGGGAGCTGTTTTTT
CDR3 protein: CASSINLYTGELFF

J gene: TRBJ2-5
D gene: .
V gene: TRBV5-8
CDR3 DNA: TGTGCCAGCAGCTTGGTGTTGGGGGGAGAGACCCAGTACTTC
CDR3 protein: CASSLVLGGETQYF

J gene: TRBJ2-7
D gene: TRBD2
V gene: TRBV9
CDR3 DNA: TGTGCCAGCAGCCGGACTAGCGGGTTAGCCGGACACGAGCAGTACTTC
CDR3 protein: CASSRTSGLAGHEQYF

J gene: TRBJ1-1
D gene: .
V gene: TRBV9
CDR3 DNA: TGTGCCAGCAGCCTGGGAGGGGAATGGAACACTGAAGCTTTCTTT
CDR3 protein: CASSLGGEWNTEAFF

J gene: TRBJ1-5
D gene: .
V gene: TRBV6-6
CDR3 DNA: TGTGCCAGCAGTTACAGTGACAGCCTGAATCAGCCCCAGCATTTT
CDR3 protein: CASSYSDSLNQPQHF

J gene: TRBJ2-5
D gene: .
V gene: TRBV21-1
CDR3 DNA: TGTGCCAGCAGCAAAAATGTAGCCCGAGGGGAGACCCAGTACTTC
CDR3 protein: CASSKNVARGETQYF

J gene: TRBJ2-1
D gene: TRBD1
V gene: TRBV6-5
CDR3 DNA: TGTGCCAGCAGTAATACCGGGACAGGGGATGAGCAGTTCTTC
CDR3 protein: CASSNTGTGDEQFF

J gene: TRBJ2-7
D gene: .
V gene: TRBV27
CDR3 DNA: TGTGCCAGCAGTCGCGGGACTCCCCTTGTGGGGGGTTACGAGCAGTACTTC
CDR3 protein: CASSRGTPLVGGYEQYF

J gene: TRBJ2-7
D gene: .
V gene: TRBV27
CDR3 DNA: TGTGCCAGCAGTCGAACGCCTCGAGTACACGAGCAGTACTTC
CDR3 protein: CASSRTPRVHEQYF

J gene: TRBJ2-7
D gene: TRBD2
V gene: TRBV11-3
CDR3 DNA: TGTGCCAGCAGCTCCCGAAGTTCCCGCGGGAGCTACGAGCAGTACTTC
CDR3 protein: CASSSRSSRGSYEQYF

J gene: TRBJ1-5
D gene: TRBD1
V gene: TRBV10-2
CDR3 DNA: TGCGCCAGCAGTGAGATGAGACAGGGAGATCAGCCCCAGCATTTT
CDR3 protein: CASSEMRQGDQPQHF

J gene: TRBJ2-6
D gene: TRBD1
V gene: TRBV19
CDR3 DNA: TGTGCCAGTAAGGGGACAGGGGGCTCTGGGGCCAACGTCCTGACTTTC
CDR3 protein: CASKGTGGSGANVLTF

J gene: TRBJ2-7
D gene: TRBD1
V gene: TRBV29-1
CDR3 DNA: TGCAGCGTTGGACAGGGAATGGGTGAGCAGTACTTC
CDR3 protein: CSVGQGMGEQYF

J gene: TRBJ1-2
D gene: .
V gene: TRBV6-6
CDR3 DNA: TGTGCCAGCAGTTACGGGGGCCGCTATGGCTACACCTTC
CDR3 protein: CASSYGGRYGYTF

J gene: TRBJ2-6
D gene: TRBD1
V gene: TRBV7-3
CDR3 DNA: TGTGCCAGCAGCGCCGGGACAGGGGGGTTCTCTGGGGCCAACGTCCTGACTTTC
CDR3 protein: CASSAGTGGFSGANVLTF

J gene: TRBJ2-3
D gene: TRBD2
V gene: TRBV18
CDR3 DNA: TGTGCCAGCTCATCCGCCGGGACTAGCGGAACAGATACGCAGTATTTT
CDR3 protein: CASSSAGTSGTDTQYF

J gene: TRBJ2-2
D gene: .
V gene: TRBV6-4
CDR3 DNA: TGTGCCAGCAGTGAATTCCAGGGGTTCACCGGGGAGCTGTTTTTT
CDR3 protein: CASSEFQGFTGELFF

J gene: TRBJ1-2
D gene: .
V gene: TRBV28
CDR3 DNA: TGTGCCAGCAGTTTGCAGGGGCCCCCCTATGGCTACACCTTC
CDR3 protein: CASSLQGPPYGYTF

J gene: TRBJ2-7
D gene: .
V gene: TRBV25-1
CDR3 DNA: TGTGCCAGCAGTGAGGAAAACAGGGAACCGTACGAGCAGTACTTC
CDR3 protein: CASSEENREPYEQYF

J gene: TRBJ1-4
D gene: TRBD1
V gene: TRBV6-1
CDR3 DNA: TGTGCCAGCAGTGCCGCACAGGGGGCGAATGAAAAACTGTTTTTT
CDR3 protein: CASSAAQGANEKLFF

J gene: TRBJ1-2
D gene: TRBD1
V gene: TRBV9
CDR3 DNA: TGTGCCAGCAGCGTCGCCCCCGGACAGGGGGATAGAGGCTATGGCTACACCTTC
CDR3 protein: CASSVAPGQGDRGYGYTF

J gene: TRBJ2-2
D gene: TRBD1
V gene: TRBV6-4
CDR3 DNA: TGTGCCAGCAGTGAGGGGACAGGGGACACCGGGGAGCTGTTTTTT
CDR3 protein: CASSEGTGDTGELFF

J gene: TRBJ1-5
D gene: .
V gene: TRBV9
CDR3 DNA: TGTGCCAGCAGTGAGACAGGAGATCAGCCCCAGCATTTT
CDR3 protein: CASSETGDQPQHF

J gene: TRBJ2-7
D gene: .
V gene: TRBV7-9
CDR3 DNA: TGTGCCAGCAGCTTCGGGAGCTCCTACGAGCAGTACTTC
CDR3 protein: CASSFGSSYEQYF

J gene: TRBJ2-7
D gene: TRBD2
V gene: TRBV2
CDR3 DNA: TGTGCCAGCAGTGAGTGGGGGGGTTACGAGCAGTACTTC
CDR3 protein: CASSEWGGYEQYF

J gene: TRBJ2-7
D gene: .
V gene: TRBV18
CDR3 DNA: TGTGCCAGCTCACCACCTTCCCGGGACACCACCTACGAGCAGTACTTC
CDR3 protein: CASSPPSRDTTYEQYF

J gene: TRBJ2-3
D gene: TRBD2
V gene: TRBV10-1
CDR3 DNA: TGCGCCAGCAGTTGGACTAGCTCCACAGATACGCAGTATTTT
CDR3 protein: CASSWTSSTDTQYF

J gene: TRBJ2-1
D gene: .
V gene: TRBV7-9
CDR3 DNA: TGTGCCAGCATTCCCTCAGGATACAATGAGCAGTTCTTC
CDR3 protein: CASIPSGYNEQFF

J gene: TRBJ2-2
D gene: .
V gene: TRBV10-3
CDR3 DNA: TGTGCCATCAGTGCCCGACTAGATGACACCGGGGAGCTGTTTTTT
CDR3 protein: CAISARLDDTGELFF

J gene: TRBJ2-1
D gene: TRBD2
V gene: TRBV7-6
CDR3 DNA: TGTGCCAGCAGCTTATGGGGAGGGCCAGACAATGAGCAGTTCTTC
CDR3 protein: CASSLWGGPDNEQFF

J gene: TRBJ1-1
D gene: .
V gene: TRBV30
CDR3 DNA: TGTGCCTGGAGTTGGGGGGGCACTGAAGCTTTCTTT
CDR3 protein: CAWSWGGTEAFF

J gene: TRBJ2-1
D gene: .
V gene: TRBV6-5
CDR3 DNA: TGTGCCAGCAGTTACCCCAGACACAGCTCCTACAATGAGCAGTTCTTC
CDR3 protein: CASSYPRHSSYNEQFF

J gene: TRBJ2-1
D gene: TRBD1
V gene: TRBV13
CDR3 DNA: TGTGCCAGCAGCTTAGGGGGACAGGGATACAATGAGCAGTTCTTC
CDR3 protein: CASSLGGQGYNEQFF

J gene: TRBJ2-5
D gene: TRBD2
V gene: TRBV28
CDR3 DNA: TGTGCCAGCCAATCTTGGGGACTAGCGGAAGAGACCCAGTACTTC
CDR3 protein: CASQSWGLAEETQYF

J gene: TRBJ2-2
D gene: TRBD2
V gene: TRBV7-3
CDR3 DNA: TGTGCCAGCAGCCAGGGACTAGCGGGAGATACTCCCGGGGAGCTGTTTTTT
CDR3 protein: CASSQGLAGDTPGELFF

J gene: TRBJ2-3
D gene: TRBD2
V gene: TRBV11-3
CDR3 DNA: TGTGCCAGCAGCTCTGGACTAGCGGGACGAACAGATACGCAGTATTTT
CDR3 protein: CASSSGLAGRTDTQYF

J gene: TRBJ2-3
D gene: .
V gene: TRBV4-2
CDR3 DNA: TGTGCCAGCAGTGGGACGGGAGAGACAGATACGCAGTATTTT
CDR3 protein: CASSGTGETDTQYF

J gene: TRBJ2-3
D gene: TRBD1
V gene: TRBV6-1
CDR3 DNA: TGTGCCAGCAGTGATAAGACAGGGGGCGCTTCAGATACGCAGTATTTT
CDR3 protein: CASSDKTGGASDTQYF